The T cell receptor (beta chain) described here comes from a study of blood T cell repertoires in COVID-19. Study at large: The United States, Italy and Spain were the sources of the acute and convalescent COVID-19 samples.

Assay: immunoSEQ multiplex PCR; the TCRdb copy retains only in-frame clones and omits some. The table has a few hundred thousand clones, about 87% seen once. The CDR3 is 15 amino acids. Participants' own reports of clinical history determined their cohort assignment. In Cohort 3, a recovered donor had either two negative PCRs, clearance, or symptom resolution. The sequencing input was PBMCs or T cells enriched from blood (not recorded which). This receptor was identified in a woman between 45 and 60 years old who had recovered from COVID-19. V gene TRBV21-1 combines with J gene TRBJ2-5; the table gives TRBD1 as D, unverified against the DNA. TRBV21-1 is shown as a pseudogene. CDR3 DNA: TGTGCCAGCAGCAAAGTTGCCCAGGGCCAAGAGACCCAGTACTTC. Protein sequence: CASSKVAQGQETQYF.